Following are 28 T cell receptor beta chains from one sample sequenced in a study of immune cell composition in non-small cell lung cancer. Assay used: immunoSEQ multiplex PCR; TCRdb lists only in-frame clones, some missing. The profile shows about 3,200 clones, about 81% of them singletons. The sample taken for sequencing was lung tumor tissue. The source of these receptors is a human donor with non-small cell lung cancer.

DNA of the CDR3: TGTGCTAGTGGAGGGGACACCCTGAACACTGAAGCTTTCTTT. Amino acid sequence: CASGGDTLNTEAFF. The V gene is TRBV12-5, the J gene TRBJ1-1, with D perhaps TRBD1 (6 bases). Trimming cost V 6 bases and J 0 bases, with 11 bases left between them. Germline-derived CDR1 and CDR2 are LGHNT and FRNRAP. The CDR3 is 14 amino acids.

V and J are TRBV5-1 and TRBJ1-2; 10 nucleotides line up with TRBD1. This CDR3 spans 13 amino acids. Germline V gives CDR1 SGHRS, CDR2 YFSETQ. V lost 3 bases to trimming and J lost 6 bases; unmatched junction nucleotides: 2. The CDR3 here is CASSWTGGNGYTF. CDR3 in DNA: TGCGCCAGCAGCTGGACAGGGGGAAATGGCTACACCTTC.

The chain employs TRBV30 and TRBJ2-7; TRBD1 aligns across 7 bases. Germline values: CDR1 GTSNPN, CDR2 SVGIG (reference sequence). V shed 3 bases and J 3 bases; nucleotides not matched to a gene: 5. This CDR3 contains 13 residues. CDR3 nucleotides: TGTGCCTGGAGCAGGGGGATCAACTACGAGCAGTACTTC. This gives the protein CAWSRGINYEQYF.

For the CDR3, the DNA is TGTGCCAGCGGAGAGGGACTAACTACGTACGAGCAGTACTTC. Amino acid sequence: CASGEGLTTYEQYF. This chain uses TRBV2 with TRBJ2-5; 7 bases agree with TRBD2. The DNA end lines up better with TRBJ2-7; the J call may be wrong. This CDR3 spans 14 amino acids. Germline lookup yields CDR1 SNHLY and CDR2 FYNNEI.

The chain joins TRBV6-6 to TRBJ2-7; 7 nucleotides agree with TRBD1. The germline CDR1 and CDR2 sequences are MNHNY and SVGAGI (reference sequence). CDR3 size: 15 residues. After removal of 5 bases from V and 0 bases from J, the junction contained 7 bases not matched to a gene. The CDR3 reads CASSTPGQSSYEQYF. CDR3 nucleotides: TGTGCCAGCAGTACACCGGGACAGAGCTCCTACGAGCAGTACTTC.

CDR3 DNA sequence: TGCAGCGTTGTCTATCCGAACACCGGGGAGCTGTTTTTT. Amino acid sequence: CSVVYPNTGELFF. This chain uses TRBV29-1 with TRBJ2-2, with no clear D. V gave up 4 bases and J gave up 0 bases, with 6 bases separating them. The germline gives CDR1 SQVTM, CDR2 ANQGSEA. The CDR3 spans 13 residues.

The rearrangement joins TRBV7-6 to TRBJ2-1; 9 positions match TRBD2. The germline V gene has CDR1 SGHVS and CDR2 FNYEAQ. The CDR3 runs 16 residues. V shed 3 bases and J 4 bases; nucleotides not matched to a gene: 7. The CDR3 protein is CASSLGGLAGYNEQFF. In nucleotides, the CDR3 is TGTGCCAGCAGCTTGGGGGGGCTAGCGGGATACAATGAGCAGTTCTTC.

This chain uses TRBV19 with TRBJ2-1; no clear D. V lost 7 bases to trimming and J lost 5 bases, with 18 bases between them. The CDR3 length is 15 residues. CDR1 is LNHDA and CDR2 is SQIVND in the germline V gene (reference sequence). CDR3 residues: CASTSRRRINNEQFF. In DNA form, the CDR3 reads TGTGCCAGTACCTCGAGACGCAGGATAAACAATGAGCAGTTCTTC.

This clone qualifies as large (0.1 to 1%). The V gene is TRBV29-1, the J gene TRBJ2-3; no clear D. Germline V gene data show CDR1 as SQVTM and CDR2 as ANQGSEA. CDR3 length: 12 residues. V dropped 6 bases and J dropped 8 bases, with 15 bases sitting between them. The CDR3 DNA reads as TGCAGCGTCCTTCACGGAGAGACTACGCAGTATTTT. Translation gives CSVLHGETTQYF.

The chain is built from TRBV10-1 and TRBJ1-5; 8 nucleotides agree with TRBD1. The CDR3 runs 16 residues. Germline lookup yields CDR1 WNHNN and CDR2 SYGVQD (reference sequence). V was pared by 4 bases and J by 5 bases, with 10 bases of the junction left unmatched. CDR3: CASSGPGQVYDQPQHF. The CDR3 nucleotides are TGCGCCAGCAGTGGGCCGGGACAGGTGTACGATCAGCCCCAGCATTTT.

This chain links TRBV6-1 with TRBJ2-7; D possibly corresponds to TRBD2 (8 bases). V dropped 8 bases and J dropped 3 bases, with 20 bases sitting between them. The CDR3 is 15 amino acids. From germline, CDR1 is MNHNS and CDR2 SASEGT. Here the CDR3 reads CASESGGSGGYEQYF. The CDR3 nucleotides read TGTGCCAGCGAGTCGGGGGGGTCAGGGGGCTACGAGCAGTACTTC.

This clone was observed a few times. V and J are TRBV6-1 and TRBJ1-6; 10 bases map to TRBD1. The CDR3 has 16 amino acids. V lost 4 bases, J lost 10 bases, and 10 bases stayed unmatched. Looked up from germline, CDR1 is MNHNS and CDR2 is SASEGT. CDR3 coding DNA: TGTGCCAGCAGTGCCGGGACAGGGGCGTTCTCCTCACCCCTCCACTTT. Translation gives CASSAGTGAFSSPLHF.

The chain has TRBV7-9 and TRBJ2-3; D is perhaps TRBD2 (6 bases). The germline V and J ends were trimmed by 1 base and 0 bases, with 8 bases remaining between them. CDR3 size: 15 residues. Germline loops: CDR1 SEHNR, CDR2 FQNEAQ (reference sequence). DNA of the CDR3: TGTGCCAGCAGCTTAGAGGGACTGAGCACAGATACGCAGTATTTT. It yields the protein CASSLEGLSTDTQYF.

The chain combines TRBV7-9 with TRBJ1-1, with TRBD1 identical over 9 bases. Germline V gene sequence: CDR1 SEHNR, CDR2 FQNEAQ (reference sequence). V was pared by 3 bases and J by 5 bases, with 7 bases of the junction left unmatched. The CDR3 contains 15 residues. The CDR3 bases are TGTGCCAGCAGCTTGGAAACAGGGGGCGAAACTGAAGCTTTCTTT. It is translated as CASSLETGGETEAFF.

This chain connects TRBV19 to TRBJ2-2; TRBD1 matches 10 bases. CDR1 is LNHDA and CDR2 is SQIVND in the germline V gene (reference sequence). This CDR3 contains 14 residues. V lost 6 bases to trimming and J lost 7 bases; unmatched junction nucleotides: 5. The CDR3 sequence: CASRRTGGGGELFF. The CDR3, as DNA: TGTGCCAGTAGACGGACAGGGGGGGGCGGGGAGCTGTTTTTT.

The chain links TRBV6-6 to TRBJ1-2; 11 bases match TRBD1. CDR1 and CDR2 from the germline V gene are MNHNY and SVGAGI (reference sequence). Trimming removed 5 bases from V and 4 bases from J; junction bases left unmatched: 3. CDR3 size: 14 residues. CDR3 region: CASSTGTGGYGYTF. CDR3 sequence (DNA): TGTGCCAGCAGTACCGGGACAGGGGGCTATGGCTACACCTTC.

In its sample, this clone was seen once. In DNA, the CDR3 is TGTGCCAGCAGTGAAGACAGGGGGCGCGCTGGGGCCAACGTCCTGACTTTC. Protein: CASSEDRGRAGANVLTF. The chain employs TRBV2 and TRBJ2-6; 9 nucleotides match TRBD1. V was pared by 1 base and J by 2 bases, with 3 bases of the junction left unmatched. Germline V gene sequence: CDR1 SNHLY, CDR2 FYNNEI. The CDR3 extends over 17 amino acids.

V gene TRBV23-1 combines with J gene TRBJ1-1, with TRBD1 matching over 11 bases. TRBV23-1 is known as an ORF, though its function is uncertain. CDR3 size: 13 residues. With 7 bases clipped from V and 4 bases from J, the junction kept 2 bases outside the gene matches. The CDR3 reads CASTGTGGTEAFF. CDR3 DNA sequence: TGCGCCAGCACTGGGACAGGGGGCACTGAAGCTTTCTTT.

The J gene is TRBJ2-5, the V gene TRBV7-6; 7 nucleotides align to TRBD1. The closer fit of TRBJ2-7 to the DNA end suggests the J call may be wrong. CDR1 is SGHVS and CDR2 is FNYEAQ in the germline V gene. The CDR3 is made up of 14 amino acids. The CDR3 reads CASSQGTANYEQYF. The CDR3 DNA follows: TGTGCCAGCAGCCAAGGGACAGCCAACTACGAGCAGTACTTC.

The chain combines TRBV29-1 with TRBJ1-3; D is undetermined. The CDR3 consists of 13 residues. With 5 bases removed from V and 3 bases from J, the gap between germline ends came to 11 bases. Germline assignment: CDR1 SQVTM and CDR2 ANQGSEA. CDR3 loop: CSVWSDYGNTIYF. The DNA for the CDR3 is TGCAGCGTTTGGTCAGACTATGGAAACACCATATATTTT.

This clone appeared a single time. The chain couples TRBV18 to TRBJ2-2; no clear D gene. Germline values: CDR1 KGHSH, CDR2 LQKENI. Between the trimmed V and J ends, which lost 6 bases and 4 bases, there was a span of 3 bases. The CDR3 has 11 residues. For the CDR3, the DNA is TGTGCCAGCTCCTCCACCGGGGAGCTGTTTTTT. It is translated as CASSSTGELFF. Full variable domain (missing parts from reference TRBV18 and TRBJ2-2): NAGVMQNPRHLVRRRGQEARLRCSPMKGHSHVYWYRQLPEEGLKFMVYLQKENIIDESGMPKERFSAEFPKEGPSILRIQQVVRGDSAAYFCASSSTGELFFGEGSRLTVL.

The V gene is TRBV9, the J gene TRBJ2-3; the match to TRBD1 covers 8 bases. The CDR3 length is 14 residues. Germline V gene lookup returns CDR1 SGDLS and CDR2 YYNGEE. V trimming: 3 bases; J trimming: 6 bases; junction bases outside the gene matches: 6. The CDR3 DNA reads TGTGCCAGCAGCGCTGGACAGGGATCCGATACGCAGTATTTT. Amino acids: CASSAGQGSDTQYF.

The chain combines TRBV16 with TRBJ1-5; perhaps TRBD1 as D (6 bases). Germline V gene lookup returns CDR1 KGHSY and CDR2 FQNENV. This CDR3 contains 14 residues. V lost 4 bases to trimming and J lost 4 bases, with 11 bases between them. The CDR3 DNA reads TGTGCCAGCAGCCGGGGCAGGGGAAATCAGCCCCAGCATTTT. Translating it yields CASSRGRGNQPQHF.

The chain has TRBV30 and TRBJ2-2; no clear D gene. CDR3 length: 13 residues. Germline assignment: CDR1 GTSNPN and CDR2 SVGIG (reference sequence). The V end was cut by 2 bases, the J end by 1 base, with 5 bases between. CDR3 in DNA: TGTGCCTGGAGTTTCCAGAACACCGGGGAGCTGTTTTTT. Translating it yields CAWSFQNTGELFF.

The rearrangement joins TRBV28 to TRBJ1-6, with 10 bases fitting TRBD1. The germline V gene has CDR1 MDHEN and CDR2 SYDVKM. The CDR3 totals 15 residues. J was trimmed by 6 bases and V by 6 bases; bases with no gene match: 5. The CDR3 region has the DNA TGTGCCAGCAGCGACGGGACAGGGGTTAATTCACCCCTCCACTTT. Translated, it gives CASSDGTGVNSPLHF.

The table lists this clone with a few counts. The genes are TRBV11-1 and TRBJ2-2, with D tentatively TRBD2 (5 bases). Germline CDR1 is SGHAT and CDR2 is FQDESV (reference sequence). V was cut by 7 bases and J by 0 bases, with 12 bases left in between. CDR3 length: 15 amino acids. The CDR3 region has the DNA TGTGCCAGCACCCAAGCGGAATCGAACACCGGGGAGCTGTTTTTT. Translating it yields CASTQAESNTGELFF.

The chain links TRBV19 to TRBJ1-1; TRBD1 matches 7 bases. CDR1 and CDR2 from the germline V gene are LNHDA and SQIVND (reference sequence). Trimming at V came to 1 base and at J to 0 bases, leaving 11 bases not matched to a gene. The CDR3 extends over 18 amino acids. Here the CDR3 reads CASSIAHGQAALNTEAFF. The CDR3 nucleotides are TGTGCCAGTAGTATAGCTCACGGACAGGCCGCTTTGAACACTGAAGCTTTCTTT.

This clone occurred a few times. This chain links TRBV30 with TRBJ2-1, with D unresolved. The CDR3 has 12 amino acids. Per the germline V gene, CDR1 is GTSNPN and CDR2 is SVGIG (reference sequence). The CDR3 nucleotides read TGTGCTAGGAGCGTCCGAGCTAATGAGCAGTTCTTC. Protein: CARSVRANEQFF.